The clone carrying this T cell receptor beta chain was counted only a few times. Its matching antigen is unknown. Time point given: healthy volunteer bleed at 6 weeks. Researchers extracted total RNA from unfractionated whole blood. The sample belongs to a study of human T cells and chemical hapten exposure. Regarding the study as a whole: With DPC sensitization, TCRs exceeding 1 in 1000 frequency showed no change.

Individual cDNA molecules had unique molecular identifiers attached to them by the library. Original processing methods: A per-sample median of about 100,000 TCRs was observed, with counts ranging from roughly 20,000 to 690,600. Via MiXCR, TCRdb re-called the RACE reads, giving one row per CDR3 protein. The V and J calls reflect TCRdb's pipeline rather than the authors' work. The repertoire holds some 77,000 distinct CDR3 sequences, around 9.3% seen once, with 1.7% in the top ten. The length of the CDR3 is 12 residues. V gave up 4 bases and J gave up 9 bases, with 11 bases separating them. Germline values: CDR1 SGHKS, CDR2 YYEKEE (reference sequence).

What was sequenced was whole blood. This TCR was sampled from a female donor in good health. Some clones in this sample may be carry-over from other donors' samples. The genes are TRBV5-5 and TRBJ2-1; no reliable D call. Written as DNA, the CDR3 is TGTGCCAGCAGCCCCCAGTCCGGTGAGCAGTTCTTC. As protein: CASSPQSGEQFF.